The text below deals with one T cell receptor beta chain. Its antigen is still unknown. PCR primers comprised 60 Vbeta and 13 Jbeta primers. The table came from immunoSEQ multiplex PCR; TCRdb's copy has only in-frame clones and leaves some out. The sample consists of 120,000 to 150,000 clones, 50% to 75% of them appearing once. In germline, CDR1 is SQVTM, CDR2 ANQGSEA. The germline V and J ends were trimmed by 5 bases and 3 bases, with 18 bases remaining between them. CDR3 size: 15 residues. The source of the sample is a study of cytomegalovirus exposure and HLA in healthy donors. The wider study: Sequencing of about 179 million T cells in an earlier analysis found 120 million or so unique TCR beta sequences.

Study-level results: For most subjects, TCR beta sequences were reported to predict HLA-A and HLA-B alleles with accuracy.

The specimen was PBMCs. The source is a woman in her twenties or thirties in good health and CMV-seropositive. The rearrangement joins TRBV29-1 to TRBJ2-3; D unresolved. The DNA for the CDR3 is TGCAGCGTTTCAAATCCACAGCATATGACAGATACGCAGTATTTT. It translates to CSVSNPQHMTDTQYF.